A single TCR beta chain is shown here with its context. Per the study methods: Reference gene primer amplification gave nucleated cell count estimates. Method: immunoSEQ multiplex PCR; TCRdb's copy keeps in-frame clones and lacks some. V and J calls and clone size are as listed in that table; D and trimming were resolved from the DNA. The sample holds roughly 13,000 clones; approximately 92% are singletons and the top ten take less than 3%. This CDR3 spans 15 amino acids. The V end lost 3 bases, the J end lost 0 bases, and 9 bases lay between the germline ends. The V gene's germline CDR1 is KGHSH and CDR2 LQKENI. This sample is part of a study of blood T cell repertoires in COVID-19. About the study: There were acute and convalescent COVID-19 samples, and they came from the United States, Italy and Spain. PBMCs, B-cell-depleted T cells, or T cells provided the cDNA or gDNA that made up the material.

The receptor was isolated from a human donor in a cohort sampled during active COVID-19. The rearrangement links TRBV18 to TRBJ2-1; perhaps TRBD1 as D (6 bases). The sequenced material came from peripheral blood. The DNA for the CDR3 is TGTGCCAGCTCACCTCAGGACAGCTCCTACAATGAGCAGTTCTTC. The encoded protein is CASSPQDSSYNEQFF. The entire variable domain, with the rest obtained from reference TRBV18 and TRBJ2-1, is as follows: NAGVMQNPRHLVRRRGQEARLRCSPMKGHSHVYWYRQLPEEGLKFMVYLQKENIIDESGMPKERFSAEFPKEGPSILRIQQVVRGDSAAYFCASSPQDSSYNEQFFGPGTRLTVL.